A single sample gave rise to the 18 T cell receptor beta chains below, sequenced in a study of T cell responses to AZD1222 COVID-19 vaccine. Profiling relied on immunoSEQ multiplex PCR, and the TCRdb table lists in-frame clones only, not all of them. The profile shows roughly 110,000 clones, 87% of them singletons. This specimen was peripheral blood, taken on day 0 of AZD1222 vaccination. The source is an adult in good health.

This clone was seen only once. J is TRBJ1-5 and V is TRBV6-5; no clear D gene. The germline gives CDR1 MNHEY, CDR2 SVGAGI. The V end lost 7 bases, the J end lost 4 bases, and 17 bases lay between the germline ends. The CDR3 runs 15 residues. As DNA, the CDR3 is TGTGCCAGCACCCATTCCGCCCTTGGGAATCAGCCCCAGCATTTT. Protein product: CASTHSALGNQPQHF.

This rearrangement joins TRBV12-5 to TRBJ2-2, with D perhaps assigned TRBD1 or TRBD2 (5 bases each). Germline loops: CDR1 LGHNT, CDR2 FRNRAP. The V end was cut by 4 bases, the J end by 2 bases, with 14 bases between. CDR3 size: 16 residues. The CDR3 protein is CASGSLKGPNTGELFF. The CDR3 nucleotides read TGTGCTAGTGGTTCCTTAAAGGGACCTAACACCGGGGAGCTGTTTTTT.

V usage is TRBV7-8 and J usage is TRBJ1-3; D remains unclear. The CDR3 has 13 residues. CDR1 SGHVS and CDR2 FQNEAQ come from the germline V gene. The V end was cut by 1 base, the J end by 6 bases, with 7 bases between. The CDR3 nucleotides are TGTGCCAGCAGCTTAGGGGAGGAAAACACCATATATTTT. It translates to CASSLGEENTIYF. Full variable domain (outside the CDR3, taken from reference TRBV7-8 and TRBJ1-3): GAGVSQSPRYKVAKRGQDVALRCDPISGHVSLFWYQQALGQGPEFLTYFQNEAQLDKSGLPSDRFFAERPEGSVSTLKIQRTQQEDSAVYLCASSLGEENTIYFGEGSWLTVV.

CDR3 nucleotide sequence: TGTGCCTATGACGTGGCGGACCAAGAGACCCAGTACTTC. Residues: CAYDVADQETQYF. The chain carries TRBV7-9 and TRBJ2-5; D not resolved. Trimming took off 11 bases at V and 0 bases at J, with 13 bases between the two ends. The CDR3 has 13 amino acids. Germline loops: CDR1 SEHNR, CDR2 FQNEAQ (reference sequence).

The CDR3, as DNA: TGTGCCAGCAGTGCCTCTGACAGATCAGCCCATGGCTACACCTTC. Residues: CASSASDRSAHGYTF. The gene calls are TRBV28 and TRBJ1-2, with a tentative D call TRBD1 (5 bases). The CDR3 length is 15 residues. CDR1 and CDR2 from the germline V gene are MDHEN and SYDVKM. Between the trimmed V and J ends, which lost 5 bases and 6 bases, there was a span of 19 bases.

The chain recombines TRBV21-1 with TRBJ2-7; the D call TRBD1 from the table was never checked on the DNA. TRBV21-1 is classified as a pseudogene. The CDR3 sequence is 15 residues long. CDR3 sequence reads: CASSRSRQGAPQQYF. DNA of the CDR3: TGTGCCAGCAGCAGAAGTCGACAGGGGGCTCCTCAGCAGTACTTC.

The V and J genes are TRBV9 and TRBJ2-5; a possible D gene is TRBD2 (5 bases). V gave up 0 bases and J gave up 7 bases, with 13 bases separating them. This CDR3 has 14 residues. CDR1 SGDLS and CDR2 YYNGEE come from the germline V gene. CDR3 region: CASSVDTRGLTQYF. The CDR3 DNA sequence: TGTGCCAGCAGCGTAGACACCCGGGGTCTGACCCAGTACTTC.

CDR3 DNA: TGTGCCACCGGGCAGGGTATGACAGATACGCAGTATTTT. Translation gives CATGQGMTDTQYF. J is TRBJ2-3 and V is TRBV24-1, with D possibly being TRBD1 (5 bases). This CDR3 is 13 amino acids long. V was pared by 9 bases and J by 3 bases, with 12 bases between. CDR1 and CDR2 (germline): KGHDR, SFDVKD.

The genes are TRBV5-4 and TRBJ2-2; no clear D gene. Deletions cut 0 bases from V and 4 bases from J, with 4 bases between. Germline values: CDR1 SGHNT, CDR2 YYREEE (reference sequence). The CDR3 consists of 13 residues. CDR3 bases: TGTGCCAGCAGCTTGGGGGGCACCGGGGAGCTGTTTTTT. The encoded protein is CASSLGGTGELFF.

The V and J genes are TRBV3-1 (or the pseudogene TRBV3-2) and TRBJ2-5; 10 bases map to TRBD1. V lost 4 bases to trimming and J lost 5 bases; unmatched junction nucleotides: 4. This CDR3 has 14 residues. Per germline, CDR1 LGHDT and CDR2 YNNKEL (reference sequence). DNA of the CDR3: TGTGCCAGCAGCCGGGGACAGGGGTTTGAGACCCAGTACTTC. It is translated as CASSRGQGFETQYF.

The chain employs TRBV10-3 and TRBJ2-5; no clear D gene. Trimming shortened V by 11 bases and J by 1 base, and 11 bases separated the two germline ends. In germline, CDR1 is ENHRY, CDR2 SYGVKD. This CDR3 contains 12 residues. The CDR3 protein is CAVSPAQETQYF. The CDR3 DNA sequence: TGTGCCGTTAGTCCGGCCCAAGAGACCCAGTACTTC.

The chain combines TRBV11-2 with TRBJ1-5; the D gene is possibly TRBD1 (6 bases). CDR3 length: 14 amino acids. The germline V and J ends were trimmed by 5 bases and 3 bases, with 11 bases remaining between them. CDR1 and CDR2 (germline): SGHAT, FQNNGV. The CDR3 DNA reads TGTGCCAGCAGCGCGGACAGAACCAATCAGCCCCAGCATTTT. It translates to CASSADRTNQPQHF.

This chain connects TRBV7-8 to TRBJ2-7, with 8 bases aligning to TRBD1. Germline V gene lookup returns CDR1 SGHVS and CDR2 FQNEAQ. CDR3 length: 18 residues. V gave up 1 base and J gave up 2 bases; unmatched junction bases: 13. CDR3 loop: CASSLVSQYRGSPYEQYF. CDR3 nucleotides: TGTGCCAGCAGCTTAGTGTCCCAATACAGGGGGAGCCCCTACGAGCAGTACTTC.

The V and J genes are TRBV6-5 and TRBJ2-5, with TRBD2 matching over 7 bases. J gave up 5 bases and V 8 bases, and 5 bases lay outside the gene matches. The germline V gene encodes CDR1 MNHEY and CDR2 SVGAGI. The CDR3 extends over 12 amino acids. CDR3 DNA sequence: TGTGCCAGCGGGGCTAGCGGCGAGACCCAGTACTTC. Its protein is CASGASGETQYF.

The chain recombines TRBV27 with TRBJ2-3; no clear D. This CDR3 has 11 residues. Trimming stripped 7 bases from V and 4 bases from J, with 6 bases between. Germline values: CDR1 MNHEY, CDR2 SMNVEV (reference sequence). The CDR3 nucleotides read TGTGCCAGCAAGGTGGCAGATACGCAGTATTTT. This codes for CASKVADTQYF.

Only a few counts were recorded for this clone. The chain combines TRBV13 with TRBJ2-7; D unclear. In germline, CDR1 is PRHDT, CDR2 FYEKMQ (reference sequence). V lost 1 base and J 3 bases, leaving 1 base between the germline ends. This CDR3 has 11 amino acids. CDR3 protein: CASSLDYEQYF. In nucleotides, the CDR3 is TGTGCCAGCAGCTTAGACTACGAGCAGTACTTC.

The V and J genes are TRBV11-2 and TRBJ2-5; D perhaps matches TRBD2 (6 bases). CDR1 and CDR2 (germline): SGHAT, FQNNGV. CDR3 length: 14 amino acids. Between the trimmed V and J ends, which lost 4 bases and 5 bases, there was a span of 14 bases. The CDR3: CASSYGGSLETQYF. The CDR3, as DNA: TGTGCCAGCAGCTACGGAGGGAGCCTGGAGACCCAGTACTTC. Full variable domain (remainder filled in from reference TRBV11-2 and TRBJ2-5): EAGVAQSPRYKIIEKRQSVAFWCNPISGHATLYWYQQILGQGPKLLIQFQNNGVVDDSQLPKDRFSAERLKGVDSTLKIQPAKLEDSAVYLCASSYGGSLETQYFGPGTRLLVL.

The chain employs TRBV9 and TRBJ1-1; no clear D. The germline V and J ends were trimmed by 0 bases and 2 bases, with 2 bases remaining between them. This CDR3 is built from 12 residues. From germline, CDR1 is SGDLS and CDR2 YYNGEE. The chain's CDR3 is CASSVANTEAFF. Written as DNA, the CDR3 is TGTGCCAGCAGCGTAGCAAACACTGAAGCTTTCTTT.